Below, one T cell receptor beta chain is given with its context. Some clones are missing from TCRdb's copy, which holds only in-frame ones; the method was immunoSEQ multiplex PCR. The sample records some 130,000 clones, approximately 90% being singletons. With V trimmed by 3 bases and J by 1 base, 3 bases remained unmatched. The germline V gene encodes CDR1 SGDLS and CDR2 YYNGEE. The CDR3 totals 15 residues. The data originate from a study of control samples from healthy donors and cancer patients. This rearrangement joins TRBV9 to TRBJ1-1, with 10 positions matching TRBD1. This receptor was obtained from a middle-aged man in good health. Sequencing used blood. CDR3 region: CASSARQGANTEAFF. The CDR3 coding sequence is TGTGCCAGCAGCGCGAGACAGGGGGCGAACACTGAAGCTTTCTTT.